This TCR beta chain was documented in a study of high-grade serous ovarian cancer treatment subgroups. Study overall: On average, just over 14,000 reads and 7,000 to 8,500 unique TCR beta rearrangements were obtained per sample.

A remark on this clone: Antigen: not known.

Produced via immunoSEQ multiplex PCR; TCRdb's table is partial and in-frame only. The sample consists of 19,000 or so clones, around 80% of them appearing once. Trimming left V 2 bases short and J 3 bases short, with 14 bases between. Per germline, CDR1 SEHNR and CDR2 FQNEAQ (reference sequence). The CDR3 is 15 amino acids. Tumor tissue was taken before any definitive surgery or chemotherapy was given. Study conclusions and caveats: Repertoire similarity ranged about 0.095 to 0.79 between tumors of one patient. TCR relatedness rose with neoantigen level and trended with mutation load.

The chain combines TRBV7-9 with TRBJ2-7, with D perhaps matching TRBD2 (6 bases). The sample comprised tumor tissue. The receptor comes from a human donor with high-grade serous ovarian cancer. In nucleotides, the CDR3 is TGTGCCAGCAGCTTAAAGGGGACTGGATTCTACGAGCAGTACTTC. It yields the protein CASSLKGTGFYEQYF.